This TCR beta chain comes out of a study of T cells in localized non-small cell lung cancer. Profiling relied on immunoSEQ multiplex PCR, and the TCRdb table lists in-frame clones only, not all of them. This table has 6,000 to 7,500 clones, approximately 46% appearing once. Trimming stripped 1 base from V and 1 base from J, with 14 bases between. The CDR3 is 17 amino acids. The sequence derives from a female donor over 55 with stage I lung adenocarcinoma. The chain combines TRBV23-1 with TRBJ2-4; no clear D. TRBV23-1 is classed as an ORF, of uncertain function. The material sequenced was lymph node tissue, taken before any cancer treatment. The CDR3 bases are TGCGCCAGCAGTCAATATTATGGGAAGAAGGCCAAAAACATTCAGTACTTC. This sequence encodes CASSQYYGKKAKNIQYF.